Listed here are 27 T cell receptor beta chains from one sample, sequenced in a study of T cells in Graves' hyperthyroidism and ophthalmopathy (dated by TCRdb to about 2019). Preparation of the library involved multiplex PCR. The sequencer was an Illumina HiSeq 2000. TCR beta CDR3 regions were amplified from RNA transcripts. For the first round of RT-PCR on the TCR CDR3, the HTBI primer set was used together with the Qiagen OneStep RT-PCR kit. Using fastp trimming at Q25 and MiXCR clonotype assembly, TCRdb reanalyzed the public sequencing data and kept in-frame beta chains. Rows with a matching CDR3 protein are joined into one entry that keeps the most common DNA and genes. The sample records tens of thousands of distinct CDR3 sequences, approximately 50% of which are singletons. Roughly 6.2% of the sample rests with the top ten. Source material: blood. These receptors originate from a woman aged 45-65 years with Graves' hyperthyroidism that later progressed to Graves' ophthalmopathy.

This clonotype was counted ten times or more. This chain uses TRBV30 with TRBJ1-5; D is ambiguous. CDR3 size: 13 residues. Germline CDR1 is GTSNPN and CDR2 is SVGIG (reference sequence). Trimming removed 2 bases at V and 5 bases at J, with 10 bases between. DNA for the CDR3: TGTGCCTGGAGTAAGGTGGGAGATCAGCCCCAGCATTTT. Its protein is CAWSKVGDQPQHF.

The V call is TRBV18, the J call TRBJ2-7; tentative D call: TRBD1 (6 bases). The CDR3 extends over 14 amino acids. V was shortened by 5 bases and J by 5 bases, with 16 bases between the two germline ends. Germline loops: CDR1 KGHSH, CDR2 LQKENI. CDR3: CASSTNRVGDEQYF. The CDR3 DNA is TGTGCCAGCTCAACCAACAGGGTTGGCGACGAGCAGTACTTC.

With respect to this clonotype: The CDR3 carries no conserved terminal phenylalanine or tryptophan, so it likely arises from a read error. This chain links TRBV24-1 with TRBJ1-6; D unresolved. From germline, CDR1 is KGHDR and CDR2 SFDVKD. This CDR3 spans 16 amino acids. The CDR3 loop reads CATLIEESSYNPPLHL. The DNA of the CDR3 is TGTGCCACCCTGATAGAGGAGAGCTCCTATAATCCACCCCTCCACCTT.

The CDR3 is CASSPDRNQPQHF. The CDR3, as DNA: TGTGCCAGCAGCCCGGACAGAAATCAGCCCCAGCATTTT. J is TRBJ1-5 and V is TRBV6-5, with D perhaps TRBD1 (6 bases). The V gene lost 6 bases and the J gene lost 4 bases, with 10 bases spanning the gap. Germline lookup yields CDR1 MNHEY and CDR2 SVGAGI. The CDR3 is made up of 13 amino acids.

This clonotype was found a few times. The J gene is TRBJ2-2, the V gene TRBV7-2, with D possibly called TRBD1 or TRBD2 (5 bases each). The CDR3 runs to 14 residues. CDR1 and CDR2 from the germline V gene are SGHTA and FQGNSA. V lost 5 bases and J lost 7, with 14 bases in between. CDR3 bases: TGTGCCAGCAGCCGTGATAGGGACGTCGGGGAGCTGTTTTTT. Amino acids: CASSRDRDVGELFF.

This clonotype has ten or more counts. Given a much more abundant clone one base away, this may be a read error. The chain recombines TRBV5-1 with TRBJ2-7; the D gene is possibly TRBD2 (6 bases). The germline gives CDR1 SGHRS, CDR2 YFSETQ. This CDR3 is 15 amino acids long. Here the CDR3 DNA reads TGCGCCGGCAGCTTGGGGGGTAGCTCGACCTACGAGCAGTACTTC. Translating gives CAGSLGGSSTYEQYF.

The J gene is TRBJ2-1, the V gene TRBV20-1; D uncertain. The CDR3 is made up of 11 amino acids. Trimming removed 2 bases from V and 4 bases from J, with 3 bases in between. Germline CDR1 DFQATT, CDR2 SNEGSKA (reference sequence). This chain's CDR3 is CSARRYNEQFF. The CDR3 DNA follows: TGCAGTGCTAGACGGTACAATGAGCAGTTCTTC.

This clonotype appeared many times. The V and J genes are TRBV5-1 and TRBJ2-1, with D perhaps matching TRBD1 (6 bases). Trimming pared 4 bases from V and 8 bases from J, leaving 16 bases between. There are 14 residues in the CDR3. Germline assignment: CDR1 SGHRS and CDR2 YFSETQ. CDR3 amino acids: CASSPQGFVYEQFF. As DNA, the CDR3 is TGCGCCAGCAGCCCACAGGGATTCGTCTATGAGCAGTTCTTC.

This clonotype appeared once. The genes are TRBV10-3 and TRBJ2-7, with TRBD2 identical over 11 bases. This CDR3 has 16 residues. Per the germline V gene, CDR1 is ENHRY and CDR2 is SYGVKD. The J segment lost 2 bases and the V segment lost 1 base, leaving 4 bases of the junction unmatched. The CDR3 coding sequence is TGTGCCATCAGTGAGTGGATAGCGGGAGGGCCCTACGAGCAGTACTTC. Translation: CAISEWIAGGPYEQYF.

The chain carries TRBV11-3 and TRBJ2-5; D gene ambiguous. Germline V CDR1 and CDR2: SGHNT, YENEEA. The V gene lost 5 bases and the J gene lost 5 bases, with 9 bases spanning the gap. The CDR3 has 12 residues. The CDR3 coding sequence is TGTGCCAGCAGCCCACCCCGGGAGACCCAGTACTTC. It specifies CASSPPRETQYF.

The V gene is TRBV20-1, the J gene TRBJ1-2; perhaps TRBD1 as D (5 bases). Germline V CDR1 and CDR2: DFQATT, SNEGSKA (reference sequence). Between the trimmed V and J ends, which lost 1 base and 3 bases, there was a span of 12 bases. The CDR3 loop spans 14 amino acids. The DNA of the CDR3 is TGCAGTGCTAGAGGGTGGTCGGGGCACTATGGCTACACCTTC. Amino acids: CSARGWSGHYGYTF.

This clonotype is medium-sized. The chain couples TRBV24-1 to TRBJ1-3; D is undetermined. This CDR3 is built from 13 residues. CDR1 is KGHDR and CDR2 is SFDVKD in the germline V gene. Trimming took off 4 bases at V and 4 bases at J, with 7 bases between the two ends. The CDR3 bases are TGTGCCACCAGTGAATCCTACGGAAACACCATATATTTT. This encodes CATSESYGNTIYF.

This rearrangement joins TRBV20-1 to TRBJ2-7; the match to TRBD1 covers 10 bases. In germline, CDR1 is DFQATT, CDR2 SNEGSKA (reference sequence). V lost 3 bases, J lost 3 bases, and 11 bases stayed unmatched. The CDR3 extends over 16 amino acids. Here the CDR3 reads CSARSPGQGFGYEQYF. In DNA, the CDR3 is TGCAGTGCTAGGTCTCCGGGACAGGGGTTTGGCTACGAGCAGTACTTC.

This clonotype was seen a few times. Since a much larger clone is just one base distant, this may be a read error. This rearrangement joins TRBV6-2 or TRBV6-3 to TRBJ2-1; D unresolved. Germline CDR1 reads MNHEY; CDR2 reads SVGEGT. There are 11 residues in the CDR3. CDR3 region: CASREYNGQFF. The CDR3 DNA follows: TGTGCCAGCAGGGAGTACAATGGGCAGTTCTTC.

This clonotype was counted many times. This chain connects TRBV11-3 to TRBJ2-1; D is possibly TRBD2 (5 bases). Trimming took off 1 base at V and 6 bases at J, with 13 bases between the two ends. Germline values: CDR1 SGHNT, CDR2 YENEEA. The CDR3 has 15 amino acids. The CDR3 region has the DNA TGTGCCAGCAGCTTAGGTGCCCTAGCAGCCAATGAGCAGTTCTTC. This sequence encodes CASSLGALAANEQFF.

The V and J genes are TRBV24-1 and TRBJ2-2; no clear D. V lost 7 bases and J lost 5, with 10 bases in between. The CDR3 runs 13 residues. Germline V gene data show CDR1 as KGHDR and CDR2 as SFDVKD. CDR3 sequence: CATRSPGTGELFF. The CDR3 region has the DNA TGTGCCACCAGATCCCCCGGGACCGGGGAGCTGTTTTTT.

The rearrangement uses TRBV12-3 or TRBV12-4 and TRBJ1-1, with TRBD1 matching over 7 bases. J lost 1 base, V lost 4 bases, and 9 bases had no gene match. The CDR3 loop spans 16 amino acids. CDR3 coding DNA: TGTGCCAGCAGTTCAGATCAGGGGGGTCGGAACACTGAAGCTTTCTTT. As protein: CASSSDQGGRNTEAFF.

This chain uses TRBV2 with TRBJ1-5, with 7 bases fitting TRBD1. This CDR3 has 13 amino acids. The germline gives CDR1 SNHLY, CDR2 FYNNEI. V trimming: 7 bases; J trimming: 4 bases; junction bases outside the gene matches: 4. CDR3 region: CASNRGGNQPQHF. In DNA form, the CDR3 reads TGTGCCAGCAACAGGGGAGGAAATCAGCCCCAGCATTTT.

This clonotype was detected many times. This rearrangement joins TRBV10-3 to TRBJ1-1, with 8 bases matching TRBD1. Germline trimming cut 6 bases from V and 7 bases from J; bases unmatched to any gene: 13. This CDR3 has 15 residues. Germline V gene data show CDR1 as ENHRY and CDR2 as SYGVKD. The CDR3 loop reads CAIRKDRGRKDEAFF. The CDR3 DNA is TGTGCCATCAGGAAAGACAGGGGAAGGAAGGATGAAGCTTTCTTT.

This clonotype showed up many times. The J gene is TRBJ2-7, the V gene TRBV11-3, with 16 bases aligning to TRBD2. V was pared by 5 bases and J by 5 bases, with 12 bases of the junction left unmatched. This CDR3 comprises 18 residues. CDR1 and CDR2 from the germline V gene are SGHNT and YENEEA. The CDR3 DNA reads as TGTGCCAGCAGCGGACAACCGGGACTAGCGGGAGGGCCCCACGAGCAGTACTTC. Amino acids: CASSGQPGLAGGPHEQYF.

Comment on this clonotype: A read error may produce the germline difference seen at one junction end. The CDR3 DNA is TGTGCCAGCAGTTTAGACTTGGGCGATGAGCAGTCCTTC. Its protein product is CASSLDLGDEQSF. The gene calls are TRBV12-3 or TRBV12-4 and TRBJ2-1; D is unresolved. This CDR3 has 13 residues.

Ten or more counts support this clonotype. The chain couples TRBV6-5 to TRBJ1-5; weak D call: TRBD1 (5 bases). The V gene's germline CDR1 is MNHEY and CDR2 SVGAGI. The CDR3 has 15 residues. Trimming removed 2 bases at V and 7 bases at J, with 15 bases between. For the CDR3, the DNA is TGTGCCAGCAGTTACAGCCGGGACTTTAGGCAGCCCCAGCATTTT. As protein: CASSYSRDFRQPQHF.

Ten or more counts support this clonotype. The CDR3 loop is CASRAGLYNEQFF. CDR3 bases: TGTGCCAGCAGAGCGGGACTCTACAATGAGCAGTTCTTC. The V call is TRBV7-3, the J call TRBJ2-1, with 7 bases fitting TRBD2. CDR1 is SGHTA, CDR2 FQGTGA, per germline. The CDR3 is 13 amino acids. Unmatched junction bases numbered 2, after V lost 6 bases and J lost 3 bases.

A note on this clonotype: Likely a read error: the CDR3 ends without its conserved phenylalanine or tryptophan. This rearrangement joins TRBV4-1 to TRBJ2-7; 7 bases match TRBD2. Germline loops: CDR1 MGHRA, CDR2 YSYEKL. V gave up 0 bases and J gave up 3 bases; unmatched junction bases: 8. The CDR3 extends over 16 amino acids. The CDR3 region has the DNA TGCGCCAGCAGCCAAGAGCCTTCACTAGCGAACTACGAGCAGTACCTC. This gives the protein CASSQEPSLANYEQYL.

This rearrangement joins TRBV7-2 to TRBJ2-7; 13 nucleotides line up with TRBD2. The CDR3 length is 15 residues. The ends lost 5 bases at V and 1 base at J; junction bases unmatched: 2. Germline CDR1 is SGHTA and CDR2 is FQGNSA. The CDR3 nucleotides read TGTGCCAGCAGCATGGGACTAGCGGGATCCTACGAGCAGTACTTC. This encodes CASSMGLAGSYEQYF.

The genes are TRBV12-3 or TRBV12-4 and TRBJ2-3; D might be TRBD2 (5 bases). There are 13 residues in the CDR3. V lost 3 bases and J lost 6, with 10 bases in between. The CDR3 nucleotides are TGTGCCAGCAGTTTTGCGGGCTACGATACGCAGTATTTT. Its protein product is CASSFAGYDTQYF.

This clonotype was detected many times. This chain uses TRBV6-2 or TRBV6-3 with TRBJ2-5; no clear D. The V gene's germline CDR1 is MNHEY and CDR2 SVGEGT. The length of the CDR3 is 14 residues. With 2 bases removed from V and 1 base from J, the gap between germline ends came to 8 bases. CDR3 loop: CASSYVGIQETQYF. In DNA form, the CDR3 reads TGTGCCAGCAGTTACGTAGGGATCCAAGAGACCCAGTACTTC.